The entry below gives a single T cell receptor beta chain sequence along with its context. This specimen belongs to a study of cytotoxic CD8 clonotypes in ibrutinib-treated CLL. Data came from immunoSEQ multiplex PCR; TCRdb stores just in-frame clones and leaves some out. The sample lists approximately 200,000 clones, approximately 68% occurring once. The trim removed 2 bases at V and 7 bases at J, leaving 14 bases unmatched. The CDR3 contains 16 residues. Germline CDR1 is SGHTA and CDR2 is FQGNSA. The input for sequencing was PBMCs, taken after 24 months of ibrutinib treatment. The chain links TRBV7-2 to TRBJ2-7, with TRBD1 matching 7 bases. The source is a human donor with chronic lymphocytic leukemia. The CDR3 DNA follows: TGTGCCAGCAGCTTATTTGGTGAGACAGGGCTGAAGGAGCAGTACTTC. It codes for CASSLFGETGLKEQYF.